This T cell receptor beta chain was captured by sequencing in a study of T cells in Graves' hyperthyroidism and ophthalmopathy. The CDR3 has 16 amino acids. The germline CDR1 and CDR2 sequences are DFQATT and SNEGSKA (reference sequence). Trimming took 4 bases from V and 0 from J, leaving 16 bases between them. RNA transcripts yielded amplified TCR beta CDR3 regions. The TCR CDR3 was amplified in a first-round RT-PCR using the HTBI primer set. TCRdb processed the multiplex PCR reads anew with MiXCR; each CDR3 protein has one entry. The sample has hundreds of thousands of distinct CDR3 sequences, about 15% seen once.

The TCR comes from a woman under 30 with Graves' hyperthyroidism. The chain uses TRBV20-1 and TRBJ2-1, with D possibly called TRBD1 or TRBD2 (5 bases each). The specimen sequenced was blood. The CDR3 loop reads CSANQDKTSSYNEQFF. The CDR3 DNA reads as TGCAGTGCTAACCAGGACAAAACTAGCTCCTACAATGAGCAGTTCTTC.